The source of this T cell receptor (beta chain) is a study of beta chain features in type 1 diabetes. Points from the study as a whole: Any role of HLA type in TCRB rearrangement remained unresolved here. All four CD4+ subsets of Type 1 diabetes patients contained TCRB CDR3s that were moderately but significantly shorter. Sequencing the cDNA could make cells with high TCR expression show up more than they should.

A word on this clone: As yet, its antigen is unknown.

Per the germline V gene, CDR1 is SSHAT and CDR2 is FNYEAQ (reference sequence). The CDR3 length is 13 residues. Trimming removed 5 bases from V and 2 bases from J, with 10 bases in between. Investigators reverse transcribed all isolated RNA, so they sequenced expressed TCRB transcripts. The table came from immunoSEQ multiplex PCR; TCRdb's copy has only in-frame clones and leaves some out. The repertoire has some 220,000 clones, about a tenth of them found once; the top ten carry 1% to 1.5%. The rearrangement joins TRBV7-7 to TRBJ2-7, with D possibly TRBD1 on 5 matching bases. The sequenced sample consisted of central memory CD4+ T cells from blood. This sequence originates from a man younger than 35 in good health. Here the CDR3 DNA reads TGTGCCAGCAGCCTTGACAGAACCTACGAGCAGTACTTC. It codes for CASSLDRTYEQYF.